This T cell receptor beta chain was recorded in a study of blood T cells in healthy people across ages. Study-wide background: Researchers report that template switching captured about one barcoded beta molecule per two T cells.

Germline loops: CDR1 SGHTA, CDR2 FQGNSA. The CDR3 runs to 15 residues. After removal of 5 bases from V and 4 bases from J, the junction contained 7 bases not matched to a gene. A sample-barcoded 5' primer and a J-beta primer mix were used in a second PCR of about 6 to 12 cycles. The template-switch adaptor was a 5' adaptor with 12 random nucleotides. It tagged each cDNA molecule. MiXCR was run by TCRdb on the 5' RACE reads, yielding one entry per CDR3 protein. The repertoire holds 1 million to 1.2 million distinct CDR3 sequences, with under 40% as singletons. The sample consisted of blood. The receptor's source is a man younger than 35 in good health. This rearrangement joins TRBV7-2 to TRBJ2-5, with 10 bases lining up with TRBD2. Written as DNA, the CDR3 is TGTGCCAGCAGCCAAGGGACTAGCGTTTCAGAGACCCAGTACTTC. This translates into CASSQGTSVSETQYF.